Each of the 19 T cell receptor beta chains below was sequenced from the same sample in a study of CD8 T cells in ankylosing spondylitis. Study-wide results and caveats: Seemingly characteristic of ankylosing spondylitis blood was a TCR beta motif consisting of several highly homologous variants.

These receptors lack a known antigen. From the 5' RACE reads, TCRdb called clonotypes with MiXCR, one entry per CDR3 protein. The sample includes about 420,000 distinct CDR3 sequences, under 25% of them seen just once. The sequenced material came from blood, either unsorted or a sorted T cell fraction (not recorded which). These receptor sequences come from a male donor with ankylosing spondylitis.

In this sample, this clonotype turned up a few times. J is TRBJ1-6 and V is TRBV12-3 or TRBV12-4; D unresolved. This CDR3 region has 15 residues. Trimming removed 2 bases from V and 7 bases from J, with 12 bases in between. As DNA, the CDR3 is TGTGCCAGCAGTTTAAGTCCTACGGGGAATTCACCCCTCCACTTT. Translation: CASSLSPTGNSPLHF.

V usage is TRBV2 and J usage is TRBJ1-5; the D is unclear. Trimming pared 3 bases from V and 9 bases from J, leaving 18 bases between. CDR1 and CDR2 (germline): SNHLY, FYNNEI. The CDR3 covers 15 residues. The CDR3 DNA is TGTGCCAGCAGTGAGCTTGCCAGAGGGCTAGGGCCCCAGCATTTT. It yields the protein CASSELARGLGPQHF.

V is TRBV7-3 and J is TRBJ2-3; unclear D gene. Germline V gene data show CDR1 as SGHTA and CDR2 as FQGTGA. This CDR3 is 16 amino acids long. V was shortened by 0 bases and J by 1 base, with 11 bases between the two germline ends. The CDR3 DNA is TGTGCCAGCAGCTTAACAGCGACAAGGGGCACAGATACGCAGTATTTT. Translating gives CASSLTATRGTDTQYF.

The table lists this clonotype with a few counts. The rearrangement joins TRBV3-1 to TRBJ1-2; TRBD1 aligns across 8 bases. The length of the CDR3 is 15 residues. Trimming cost V 4 bases and J 4 bases; bases outside gene matches: 8. From germline, CDR1 is LGHDT and CDR2 YNNKEL (reference sequence). CDR3 sequence (DNA): TGTGCCAGCAGCCCCCGGGACAGGAGACTCTATGGCTACACCTTC. Encoded protein: CASSPRDRRLYGYTF. Filled out from reference TRBV3-1 and TRBJ1-2, the complete variable domain reads DTAVSQTPKYLVTQMGNDKSIKCEQNLGHDTMYWYKQDSKKFLKIMFSYNNKELIINETVPNRFSPKSPDKAHLNLHINSLELGDSAVYFCASSPRDRRLYGYTFGSGTRLTVV.

V and J are TRBV4-2 and TRBJ2-7; 10 bases agree with TRBD1. The CDR3 is 18 residues long. The trim removed 2 bases at V and 5 bases at J, leaving 15 bases unmatched. In germline, CDR1 is LGHNA, CDR2 YNFKEQ. CDR3 region: CASSQRPDGTGVSHEQYF. The CDR3 region has the DNA TGTGCCAGCAGCCAACGACCAGACGGGACAGGGGTTTCCCACGAGCAGTACTTC.

The CDR3 nucleotides are TGTGCCAGCGGCGGGGGCAGGATCGCTCTCTCTGGGGCCAACGTCCTGACTTTC. The encoded protein is CASGGGRIALSGANVLTF. This chain links TRBV2 with TRBJ2-6; D may be TRBD2 (7 bases). V shed 8 bases and J shed 0 bases, with 20 bases lying between them. CDR1 and CDR2 from the germline V gene are SNHLY and FYNNEI. The CDR3 spans 18 residues.

The chain joins TRBV6-2 or TRBV6-3 to TRBJ2-7; no clear D. V lost 7 bases to trimming and J lost 3 bases, with 7 bases between them. CDR1 and CDR2 from the germline V gene are MNHEY and SVGEGT. The CDR3 spans 11 residues. In DNA form, the CDR3 reads TGTGCCAGCAACGACCTCTACGAGCAGTACTTC. Translating gives CASNDLYEQYF.

This chain uses TRBV6-1 with TRBJ1-3; D is perhaps TRBD1 (6 bases). Trimming took 7 bases from V and 0 from J, leaving 16 bases between them. Germline lookup yields CDR1 MNHNS and CDR2 SASEGT. The CDR3 is 16 residues long. The CDR3 DNA follows: TGTGCCAGCACAAGGGGGGGCCCCCCCTCTGGAAACACCATATATTTT. It translates to CASTRGGPPSGNTIYF.

The rearrangement links TRBV20-1 to TRBJ2-1; D ambiguous. CDR1 and CDR2 from the germline V gene are DFQATT and SNEGSKA (reference sequence). The V end was cut by 0 bases, the J end by 0 bases, with 6 bases between. CDR3 length equals 14 residues. CDR3 in DNA: TGCAGTGCTAGAGATCCCCTCTCCTACAATGAGCAGTTCTTC. Encoded protein: CSARDPLSYNEQFF.

This sequence joins TRBV18 and TRBJ1-1; D not certain. Germline-derived CDR1 and CDR2 are KGHSH and LQKENI. This CDR3 spans 13 amino acids. The V end was cut by 0 bases, the J end by 8 bases, with 10 bases between. DNA of the CDR3: TGTGCCAGCTCACCACCGGGCCTGGGCGAAGCTTTCTTT. Protein: CASSPPGLGEAFF.

This clonotype was seen only a few times. This chain joins TRBV11-3 and TRBJ2-7, with D tentatively TRBD2 (5 bases). Germline values: CDR1 SGHNT, CDR2 YENEEA. V lost 5 bases and J 6 bases, leaving 14 bases between the germline ends. This CDR3 has 13 residues. CDR3 in DNA: TGTGCCAGCAGCATCCAAGAGGGTGGCGAGCAGTACTTC. It translates to CASSIQEGGEQYF.

This clonotype was observed a few times. The chain links TRBV18 to TRBJ1-5; D is unclear. V was pared by 3 bases and J by 6 bases, with 12 bases between. The length of the CDR3 is 14 residues. Germline CDR1 and CDR2: KGHSH and LQKENI. CDR3 amino acids: CASSPSGEFQPQHF. The CDR3 coding sequence is TGTGCCAGCTCACCGAGTGGGGAATTTCAGCCCCAGCATTTT.

V usage is TRBV14 and J usage is TRBJ2-2, with a possible D match to TRBD1 (6 bases). V was pared by 4 bases and J by 7 bases, with 16 bases between. The CDR3 contains 15 residues. Germline CDR1 reads SGHDN; CDR2 reads FVKESK. CDR3 region: CASSRRLTGNGELFF. CDR3 nucleotides: TGTGCCAGCAGCCGGCGCCTTACAGGGAACGGGGAGCTGTTTTTT.

This clonotype has a handful of counts. The chain has TRBV11-1 and TRBJ1-5, with 12 bases matching TRBD1. The ends lost 3 bases at V and 2 bases at J; junction bases unmatched: 14. CDR1 is SGHAT, CDR2 FQDESV, per germline (reference sequence). The CDR3 covers 20 residues. For the CDR3, the DNA is TGTGCCAGCAGCTTTTTTTACGGGACAGGGGGCGCGAGCGGCAATCAGCCCCAGCATTTT. This encodes CASSFFYGTGGASGNQPQHF.

This chain connects TRBV3-1 to TRBJ1-6; possible D gene TRBD1, 5 bases. CDR1 and CDR2 from the germline V gene are LGHDT and YNNKEL (reference sequence). The CDR3 has 14 residues. Trimming took off 4 bases at V and 3 bases at J, with 7 bases between the two ends. The CDR3 nucleotides read TGTGCCAGCAGCCGAGGGGTCTATAATTCACCCCTCCACTTT. Amino acid sequence: CASSRGVYNSPLHF.

CDR3 residues: CRCRDPRGGGTQYF. The CDR3 nucleotides read TGCAGATGTAGAGATCCGAGGGGGGGCGGTACGCAGTATTTT. This chain uses TRBV20-1 with TRBJ2-3, with D perhaps matching TRBD2 (7 bases). The CDR3 is 14 residues long. CDR1 DFQATT and CDR2 SNEGSKA come from the germline V gene (reference sequence).

This clonotype was detected a few times. The chain is built from TRBV18 and TRBJ2-1; TRBD2 matches at 12 bases. Germline values: CDR1 KGHSH, CDR2 LQKENI. Trimming removed 4 bases from V and 5 bases from J; junction bases left unmatched: 9. This CDR3 spans 17 amino acids. CDR3 coding DNA: TGTGCCAGCTCACTCTATCCGGGACTAGCGGGCCACAATGAGCAGTTCTTC. Translation: CASSLYPGLAGHNEQFF.

The V call is TRBV5-1, the J call TRBJ2-1, with a possible D match to TRBD2 (6 bases). This CDR3 has 15 residues. The V end lost 0 bases, the J end lost 8 bases, and 15 bases lay between the germline ends. CDR1 SGHRS and CDR2 YFSETQ come from the germline V gene. The CDR3 is CASSLAGGWFDEQFF. The CDR3 bases are TGCGCCAGCAGCTTGGCCGGAGGGTGGTTCGATGAGCAGTTCTTC.

The gene calls are TRBV4-2 and TRBJ2-3; D ambiguous. With 0 bases removed from V and 4 bases from J, the gap between germline ends came to 8 bases. This CDR3 region has 14 residues. CDR1 and CDR2 (germline): LGHNA, YNFKEQ. The CDR3 sequence is CASSQEAGPDTQYF. The CDR3 DNA reads as TGTGCCAGCAGCCAAGAAGCAGGCCCAGATACGCAGTATTTT.